Here is one T cell receptor (beta chain) with its context. The antigen is not known. Preparation of the TCRbeta library was carried out with unique molecular identifiers. TCRdb itself ran the PCR reads through MiXCR, one entry per CDR3 protein. The profile covers hundreds of thousands of distinct CDR3 sequences, with about 15% appearing a single time and 5% taken by the ten largest. V lost 5 bases and J lost 5, with 21 bases in between. Germline V gene lookup returns CDR1 SEHNR and CDR2 FQNEAQ (reference sequence). The CDR3 totals 16 residues. The entry originates in a study of T-cell reconstitution after alpha-beta-depleted transplantation in children. General observations from the study: Roughly two months post-transplant, alpha-beta T cells reportedly originated from several hundred graft clones that had expanded. By one year post-transplant, T-cell counts and diversity largely arose from T cells that were newly produced. Diversity of TCRbeta at day 60 was high in some patients, arising from surviving recipient T cells and thymic progenitors.

The source of this sequence is a male patient aged 5 to 17 who had a stem cell transplant for acute lymphoblastic leukemia, so the T cells may come from the graft donor. This chain connects TRBV7-9 to TRBJ1-2; D is possibly TRBD1 (5 bases). The sample here was PBMCs, mostly from graft donor cells, taken 360 days after TCRalphabeta/CD19-depleted stem cell transplant. This CDR3 is CASSLGAPQLSYGYTF. In nucleotides, the CDR3 is TGTGCCAGCAGCCTTGGGGCCCCACAGCTATCGTATGGCTACACCTTC. Combining the CDR3 with reference TRBV7-9 and TRBJ1-2 gives the whole variable domain DTGVSQNPRHKITKRGQNVTFRCDPISEHNRLYWYRQTLGQGPEFLTYFQNEAQLEKSRLLSDRFSAERPKGSFSTLEIQRTEQGDSAMYLCASSLGAPQLSYGYTFGSGTRLTVV.